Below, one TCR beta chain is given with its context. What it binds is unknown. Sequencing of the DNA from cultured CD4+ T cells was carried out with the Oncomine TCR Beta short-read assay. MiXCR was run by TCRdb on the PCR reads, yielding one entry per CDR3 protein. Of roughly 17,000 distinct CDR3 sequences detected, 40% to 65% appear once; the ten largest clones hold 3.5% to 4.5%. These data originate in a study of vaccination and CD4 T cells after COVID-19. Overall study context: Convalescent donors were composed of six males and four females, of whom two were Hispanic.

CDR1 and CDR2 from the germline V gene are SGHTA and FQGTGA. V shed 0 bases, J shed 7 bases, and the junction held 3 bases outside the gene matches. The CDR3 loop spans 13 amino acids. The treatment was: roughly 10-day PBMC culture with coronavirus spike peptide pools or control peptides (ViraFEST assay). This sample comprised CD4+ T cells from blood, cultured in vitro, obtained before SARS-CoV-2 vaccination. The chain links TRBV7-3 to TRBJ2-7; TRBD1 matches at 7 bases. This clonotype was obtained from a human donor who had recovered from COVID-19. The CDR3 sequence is CASSLTGGGEQYF. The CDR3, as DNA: TGTGCCAGCAGCTTAACAGGGGGCGGTGAGCAGTACTTC.